Sequencing of this TCR beta chain was carried out in a study of T cell changes during pregnancy in multiple sclerosis. Sequencing used immunoSEQ multiplex PCR; TCRdb keeps in-frame clones, though not all of them. The sample holds 90,000 or so clones, 91% seen once. This CDR3 is built from 11 residues. CDR1 and CDR2 (germline): DFQATT, SNEGSKA (reference sequence). Trimming took off 3 bases at V and 6 bases at J, with 6 bases between the two ends. In this sample, this clone turned up a few times. The sequencing used peripheral blood, collected in the first trimester of pregnancy. V gene TRBV20-1 combines with J gene TRBJ1-5, with D hard to call. The source of this sequence is a female donor in good health, enrolled as a control in a pregnancy study. CDR3 in amino acids: CSASRGQPQHF. DNA of the CDR3: TGCAGTGCTAGTCGAGGTCAGCCCCAGCATTTT.